One sample yielded the 5 T cell receptor beta chains listed below, sequenced in a study of cytomegalovirus exposure and HLA in healthy donors. Primers: 60 Vbeta forward and 13 Jbeta reverse. Libraries were prepared by immunoSEQ multiplex PCR; TCRdb keeps only in-frame clonotypes and omits some of them. Of roughly 130,000 clones listed, roughly 77% are singletons. The specimen was PBMCs. The receptors here all came from a man between 25 and 39 years old in good health and CMV-seronegative.

The genes are TRBV12-2 and TRBJ1-4. TRBV12-2 is flagged as a pseudogene. This CDR3 contains 16 residues. DNA of the CDR3: TGTGCAAGTCGCCCGCTCCCCAAGCTCGGTGTTGAAAAACTGTTTTTT. It specifies CASRPLPKLGVEKLFF.

The chain has TRBV27 and TRBJ1-4, with D possibly being TRBD1 (5 bases). V shed 2 bases and J shed 14 bases, with 21 bases lying between them. The CDR3 has 15 residues. Germline CDR1 reads MNHEY; CDR2 reads SMNVEV (reference sequence). The CDR3, as DNA: TGTGCCAGCAGTTTAAAAATGGCAGACAGACGTCGGCTGTTTTTT. Protein product: CASSLKMADRRRLFF.

V is TRBV27 and J is TRBJ2-2; 9 nucleotides line up with TRBD2. CDR3 length equals 15 residues. Germline CDR1 MNHEY, CDR2 SMNVEV (reference sequence). V lost 10 bases to trimming and J lost 5 bases; unmatched junction nucleotides: 11. DNA of the CDR3: TGTGCCATTAGGGCGGGTAGCGGGAGTACCGGGGAGCTGTTTTTT. This gives the protein CAIRAGSGSTGELFF.

This clone has more than one count but fewer than ten. The chain is built from TRBV19 and TRBJ1-5, with D maybe TRBD1 (6 bases). Trimming removed 5 bases at V and 7 bases at J, with 21 bases between. This CDR3 has 16 amino acids. The V gene's germline CDR1 is LNHDA and CDR2 SQIVND (reference sequence). The CDR3 loop is CASSENREGSWQPQHF. For the CDR3, the DNA is TGTGCCAGTAGTGAAAACAGGGAGGGGTCATGGCAGCCCCAGCATTTT.

The V gene is TRBV9, the J gene TRBJ1-2; no definite D call. Trimming took 1 base from V and 6 from J, leaving 16 bases between them. Germline V gene data show CDR1 as SGDLS and CDR2 as YYNGEE. The CDR3 spans 15 residues. This chain's CDR3 is CASSVPGGSGDGYTF. The CDR3 bases are TGTGCCAGCAGCGTACCAGGCGGGTCTGGGGATGGCTACACCTTC.